A single sample is the source of the 3 T cell receptor beta chains below, sequenced in a study of control samples from healthy donors and cancer patients. Libraries were prepared by immunoSEQ multiplex PCR; TCRdb keeps only in-frame clonotypes and omits some of them. The sample records about 150,000 clones, roughly 89% being singletons. The sample comprised blood. These receptors were collected from a young man in good health.

The CDR3 loop reads CASSQDWQMANYGYTF. As DNA, the CDR3 is TGCGCCAGCAGCCAAGATTGGCAGATGGCTAACTATGGCTACACCTTC. J is TRBJ1-2 and V is TRBV4-3, with D uncertain. This CDR3 is built from 16 residues. Germline CDR1 reads LGHNA; CDR2 reads YSLEER. Deletions cut 0 bases from V and 0 bases from J, with 11 bases between.

The CDR3 is CASSPNSGYGYTF. In nucleotides, the CDR3 is TGTGCCAGCAGTCCCAATTCGGGCTATGGCTACACCTTC. The genes are TRBV27 and TRBJ1-2; no clear D gene. This CDR3 contains 13 residues. Trimming shortened V by 5 bases and J by 4 bases, and 11 bases separated the two germline ends. CDR1 and CDR2 from the germline V gene are MNHEY and SMNVEV (reference sequence).

This chain links TRBV2 with TRBJ2-1, with D tentatively TRBD1 (5 bases). V gave up 6 bases and J gave up 5 bases, with 5 bases separating them. Germline-derived CDR1 and CDR2 are SNHLY and FYNNEI. CDR3 size: 11 residues. CDR3 residues: CASRDNNEQFF. The CDR3 DNA reads TGTGCCAGCAGGGACAACAATGAGCAGTTCTTC.